The source of this TCR beta chain is a study of T cell changes during pregnancy in multiple sclerosis (dated by TCRdb to between 2019 and 2020). Regarding the complete study: In women with multiple sclerosis, the researchers looked at how the T cell repertoire shifted as pregnancy progressed.

The protocol used for the library was the immunoSEQ multiplex PCR assay. Here the immuneACCESS table is served through TCRdb, limited to in-frame sequences with V and J called. Missing clones are a known gap in these copies; in checked studies unresolved V genes cover under half, and the rest lacks a known reason. In all, the sample holds some 70,000 clones, and approximately 90% of those were seen once. The ten largest clonotypes hold 1.3% to 1.5% of the sample. CDR1 is given as SGHRS and CDR2 as YFSETQ, both from the germline V gene. The CDR3 spans 16 residues, from the cysteine through the phenylalanine. Here the CDR3 DNA is all that survives: 48 bases in frame from base 1. V has 3 bases trimmed and J has 6 bases trimmed; junction bases matching no gene number 8. For this clone: Its antigen remains undetermined. Per-nucleotide qualities are absent, and no much larger clonotype sits a single base away.

The chain links TRBV5-1 with TRBJ2-1; 11 central bases correspond to TRBD2. The material was peripheral blood, obtained in the second trimester of pregnancy. The sequence was obtained from a female donor in good health, enrolled as a control in a pregnancy study. The nucleotides are TGCGCCAGCAGCTGGGACCTAGCGGGAGGACGCAATGAGCAGTTCTTC. It translates as CASSWDLAGGRNEQFF. When the CDR3 is completed using the reference TRBV5-1 and TRBJ2-1 genes on either side, the full variable domain is KAGVTQTPRYLIKTRGQQVTLSCSPISGHRSVSWYQQTPGQGLQFLFEYFSETQRNKGNFPGRFSGRQFSNSRSEMNVSTLELGDSALYLCASSWDLAGGRNEQFFGPGTRLTVL.